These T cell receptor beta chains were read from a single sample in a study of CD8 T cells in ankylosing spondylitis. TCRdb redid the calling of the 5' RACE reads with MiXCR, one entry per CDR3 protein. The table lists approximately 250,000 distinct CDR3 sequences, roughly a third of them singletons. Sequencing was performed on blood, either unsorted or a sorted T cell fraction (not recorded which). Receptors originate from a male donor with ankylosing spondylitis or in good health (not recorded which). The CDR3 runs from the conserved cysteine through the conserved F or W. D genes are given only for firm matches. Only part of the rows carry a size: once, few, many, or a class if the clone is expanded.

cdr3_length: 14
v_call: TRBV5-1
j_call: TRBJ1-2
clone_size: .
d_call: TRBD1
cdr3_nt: TGCGCCAGCAGCAGTACAGGGGGTAGCTATGGCTACACCTTC
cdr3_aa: CASSSTGGSYGYTF

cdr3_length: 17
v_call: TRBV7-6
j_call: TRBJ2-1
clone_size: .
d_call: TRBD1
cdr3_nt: TGTGCCAGCAGCTTGGGAGCCGGGACAGGGGACTACAATGAGCAGTTCTTC
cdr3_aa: CASSLGAGTGDYNEQFF

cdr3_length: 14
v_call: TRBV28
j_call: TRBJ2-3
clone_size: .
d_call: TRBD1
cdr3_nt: TGTGCCAGCAGTCGACAGGGGACGGCAGATACGCAGTATTTT
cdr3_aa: CASSRQGTADTQYF

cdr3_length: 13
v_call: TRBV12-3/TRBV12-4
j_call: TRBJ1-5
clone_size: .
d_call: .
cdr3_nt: TGTGCCAGCAGTTCTTATGTAGGGGAGCCCCAGCATTTT
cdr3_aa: CASSSYVGEPQHF

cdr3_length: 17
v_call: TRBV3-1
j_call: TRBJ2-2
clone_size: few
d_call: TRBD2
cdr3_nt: TGTGCCAGCAGCCAAGTTCGGCCTAGCGGGGACACCGGGGAGCTGTTTTTT
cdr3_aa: CASSQVRPSGDTGELFF

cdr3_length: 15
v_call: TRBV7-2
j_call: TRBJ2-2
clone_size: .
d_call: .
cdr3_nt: TGTGCCAGCAGCCGAGGGGGTTTCGGCGACGGGGAGCTGTTTTTT
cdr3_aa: CASSRGGFGDGELFF

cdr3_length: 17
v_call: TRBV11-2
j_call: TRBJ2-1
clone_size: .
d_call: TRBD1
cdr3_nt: TGTGCCAGCAGTTCTAAACCCAGGGGGAGCTCCTACAATGAGCAGTTCTTC
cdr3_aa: CASSSKPRGSSYNEQFF

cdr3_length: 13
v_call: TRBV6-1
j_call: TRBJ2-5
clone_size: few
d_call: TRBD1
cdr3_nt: TGTGCCAGCAGCCGGGGACAGGCGGAGACCCAGTACTTC
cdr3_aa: CASSRGQAETQYF

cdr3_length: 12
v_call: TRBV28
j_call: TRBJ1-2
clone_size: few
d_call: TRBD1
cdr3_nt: TGTGCCAGCAGCGGGACAGGGATCGGCTACACCTTC
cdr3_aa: CASSGTGIGYTF

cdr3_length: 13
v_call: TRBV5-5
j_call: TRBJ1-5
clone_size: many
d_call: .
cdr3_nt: TGTGCCAGCAGCGACTTGAGCAATCAGCCCCAGCATTTT
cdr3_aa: CASSDLSNQPQHF

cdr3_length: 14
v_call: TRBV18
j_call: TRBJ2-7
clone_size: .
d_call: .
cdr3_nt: TGTGCCAGCTCACCACCGGTAGGGAATTACGAGCAGTACTTC
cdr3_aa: CASSPPVGNYEQYF

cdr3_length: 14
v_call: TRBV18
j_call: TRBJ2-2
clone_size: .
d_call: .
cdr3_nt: TGTGCCAGCTCACCAATCGCAGCCATCGGGGAGCTGTTTTTT
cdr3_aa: CASSPIAAIGELFF

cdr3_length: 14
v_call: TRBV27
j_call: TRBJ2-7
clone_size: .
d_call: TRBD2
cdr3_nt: TGTGCCAGCAGTTTAGAGCGGGGGTCCTACGAGCAGTACTTC
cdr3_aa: CASSLERGSYEQYF

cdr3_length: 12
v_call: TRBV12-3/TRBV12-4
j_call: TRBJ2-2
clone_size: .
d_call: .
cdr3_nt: TGTGCCACGGGACTGAACACCGGGGAGCTGTTTTTT
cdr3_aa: CATGLNTGELFF

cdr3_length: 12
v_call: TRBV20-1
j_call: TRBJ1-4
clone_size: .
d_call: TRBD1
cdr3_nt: TGCAGTGCTCGCTGGACAGGGGGCAAACTGTTTTTT
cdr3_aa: CSARWTGGKLFF

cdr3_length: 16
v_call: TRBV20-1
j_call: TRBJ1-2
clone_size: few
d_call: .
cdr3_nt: TGCAGTGCTAGGGCTGGGATCGTGGCGGCTAGAGCTGGCTACACCTTC
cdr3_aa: CSARAGIVAARAGYTF

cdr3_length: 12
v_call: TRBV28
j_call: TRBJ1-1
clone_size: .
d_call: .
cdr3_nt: TGTGCCAGCACCAGCATGAACACTGAAGCTTTCTTT
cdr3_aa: CASTSMNTEAFF

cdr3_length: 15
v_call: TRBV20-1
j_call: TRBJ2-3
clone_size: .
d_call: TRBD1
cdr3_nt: TGCAGTGCTAGAGTCGGGACAGCGAGAACAGATACGCAGTATTTT
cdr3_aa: CSARVGTARTDTQYF

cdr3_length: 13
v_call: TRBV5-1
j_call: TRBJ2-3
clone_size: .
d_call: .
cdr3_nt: TGCGCCAGCAGCTTGGAGGTGGACGATACGCAGTATTTT
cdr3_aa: CASSLEVDDTQYF

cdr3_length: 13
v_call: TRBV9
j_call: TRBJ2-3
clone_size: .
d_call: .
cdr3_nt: TGTGCCAGCAGTCTCGACGTCACAGATACGCAGTATTTT
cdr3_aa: CASSLDVTDTQYF

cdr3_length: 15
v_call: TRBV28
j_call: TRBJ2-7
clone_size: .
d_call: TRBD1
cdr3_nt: TGTGCCAGCAGTGAGCCAACAGGGGGCGGCTACGAGCAGTACTTC
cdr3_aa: CASSEPTGGGYEQYF

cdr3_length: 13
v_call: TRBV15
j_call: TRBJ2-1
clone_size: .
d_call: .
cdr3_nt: TGTGCCACCAGCAGAGATTGGGGGGAGGAGCAGTTCTTC
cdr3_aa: CATSRDWGEEQFF

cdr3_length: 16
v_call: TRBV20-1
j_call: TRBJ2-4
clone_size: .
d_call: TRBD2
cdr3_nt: TGCAGTGCTAGAGAGGCTAGCGGGGGGCTAAGGAACATTCAGTACTTC
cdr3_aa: CSAREASGGLRNIQYF

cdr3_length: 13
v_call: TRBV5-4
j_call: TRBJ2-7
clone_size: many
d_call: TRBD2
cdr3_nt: TGTGCCAGCACCCCGGGGGGAGCCTACGAGCAGTACTTC
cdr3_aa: CASTPGGAYEQYF

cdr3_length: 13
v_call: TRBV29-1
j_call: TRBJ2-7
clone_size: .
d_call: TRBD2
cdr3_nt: TGCAGCGTGAGGACTAGCGGGGGATACGAGCAGTACTTC
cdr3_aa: CSVRTSGGYEQYF

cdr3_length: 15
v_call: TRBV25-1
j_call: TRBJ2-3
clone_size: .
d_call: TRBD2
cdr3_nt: TGTGCCAGCAGCGCGACTAGCGGAAGCACAGATACGCAGTATTTT
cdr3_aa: CASSATSGSTDTQYF

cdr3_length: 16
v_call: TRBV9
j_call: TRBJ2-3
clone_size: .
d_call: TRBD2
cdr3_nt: TGTGCCAGCTCTCGGACTAGCGGGGGTAGCGCAGATACGCAGTATTTT
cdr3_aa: CASSRTSGGSADTQYF

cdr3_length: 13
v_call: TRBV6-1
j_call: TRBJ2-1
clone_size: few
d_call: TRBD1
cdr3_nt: TGTGCCAGCAGTAGGGACAGTTACAATGAGCAGTTCTTC
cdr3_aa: CASSRDSYNEQFF

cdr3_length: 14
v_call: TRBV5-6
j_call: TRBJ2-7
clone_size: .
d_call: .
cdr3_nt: TGTGCCAGCAGCTTGGAGGGGCGCCCCTACGAGCAGTACTTC
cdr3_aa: CASSLEGRPYEQYF

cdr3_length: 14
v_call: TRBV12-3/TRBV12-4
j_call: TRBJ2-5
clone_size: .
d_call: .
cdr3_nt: TGTGCCAGCAGATGGCCTGGGCACCAAGAGACCCAGTACTTC
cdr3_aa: CASRWPGHQETQYF

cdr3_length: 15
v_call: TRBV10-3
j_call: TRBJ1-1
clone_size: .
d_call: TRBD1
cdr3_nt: TGTGCCATCAGCAGCACGGGACAGGGTGGCACTGAAGCTTTCTTT
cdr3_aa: CAISSTGQGGTEAFF

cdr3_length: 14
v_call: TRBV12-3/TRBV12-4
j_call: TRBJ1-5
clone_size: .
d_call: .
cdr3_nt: TGTGCCAGCAGCGGGTCGAAAAGCAATCAGCCCCAGCATTTT
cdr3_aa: CASSGSKSNQPQHF

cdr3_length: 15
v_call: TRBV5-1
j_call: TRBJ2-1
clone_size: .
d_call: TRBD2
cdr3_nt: TGCGCCAGCAGCTTACTAGCGGGGGGCGGCAATGAGCAGTTCTTC
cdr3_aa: CASSLLAGGGNEQFF

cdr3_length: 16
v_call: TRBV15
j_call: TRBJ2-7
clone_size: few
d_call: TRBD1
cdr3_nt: TGTGCCACCAGCAGAGTTCCGGGACAGGGGCCCTACGAGCAGTACTTC
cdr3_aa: CATSRVPGQGPYEQYF

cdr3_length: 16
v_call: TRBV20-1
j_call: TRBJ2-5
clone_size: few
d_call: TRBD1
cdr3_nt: TGCAGTCAACACCCCGTGGAGACAGGGGACGAAGAGACCCAGTACTTC
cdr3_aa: CSQHPVETGDEETQYF

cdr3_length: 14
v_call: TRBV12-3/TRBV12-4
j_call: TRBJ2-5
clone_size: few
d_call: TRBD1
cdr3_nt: TGTGCCAGCAACGGGGACAGGGGGCAGGAGACCCAGTACTTC
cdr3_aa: CASNGDRGQETQYF

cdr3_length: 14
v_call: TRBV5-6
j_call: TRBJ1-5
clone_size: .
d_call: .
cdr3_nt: TGTGCCAGCAGCTTGGGGGGGTACAATCAGCCCCAGCATTTT
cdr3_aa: CASSLGGYNQPQHF

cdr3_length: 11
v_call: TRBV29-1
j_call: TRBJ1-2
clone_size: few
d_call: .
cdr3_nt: TGCAGCGTTGACTCAGGGAAGTTCGACACCTTC
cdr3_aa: CSVDSGKFDTF

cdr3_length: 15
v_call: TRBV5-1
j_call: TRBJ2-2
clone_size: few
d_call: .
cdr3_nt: TGCGCCAGCAGCTTGGGACACCAGAACACCGGGGAGCTGTTTTTT
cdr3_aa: CASSLGHQNTGELFF